What follows is one TCR beta chain and its context. Naive CD8 cells, CD45RO-negative and positively selected for CCR7, excluded terminally differentiated effector memory CD45RA+ cells. The germline V gene encodes CDR1 MNHEY and CDR2 SMNVEV (reference sequence). Trimming shortened V by 5 bases and J by 0 bases, and 8 bases separated the two germline ends. The CDR3 is made up of 14 amino acids. These data originate in a study of shared clonotypes between healthy human individuals. This table comes from immunoSEQ multiplex PCR, and its TCRdb copy is limited to in-frame clones, with some not included. The data show about 2.1 million clones, around 93% seen once.

This TCR was sampled from a man aged 18 to 35 in good health. Some clones in this sample may be carry-over from other donors' samples. What was sequenced was naive CD8+ T cells from PBMCs. The rearrangement uses TRBV27 and TRBJ2-4; D uncertain. In DNA form, the CDR3 reads TGTGCCAGCAGTCCCCAACTAGCCAAAAACATTCAGTACTTC. This sequence encodes CASSPQLAKNIQYF.